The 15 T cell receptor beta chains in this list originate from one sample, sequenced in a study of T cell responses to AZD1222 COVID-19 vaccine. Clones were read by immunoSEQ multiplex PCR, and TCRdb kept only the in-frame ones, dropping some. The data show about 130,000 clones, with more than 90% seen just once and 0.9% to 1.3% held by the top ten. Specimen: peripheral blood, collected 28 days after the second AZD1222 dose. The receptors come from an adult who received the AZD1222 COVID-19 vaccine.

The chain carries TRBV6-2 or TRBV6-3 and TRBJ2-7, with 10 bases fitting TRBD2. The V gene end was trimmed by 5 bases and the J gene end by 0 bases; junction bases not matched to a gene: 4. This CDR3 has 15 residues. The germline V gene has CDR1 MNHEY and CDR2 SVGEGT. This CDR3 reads CASSASGGFSYEQYF. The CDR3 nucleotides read TGTGCCAGCAGTGCTAGCGGGGGCTTCTCCTACGAGCAGTACTTC.

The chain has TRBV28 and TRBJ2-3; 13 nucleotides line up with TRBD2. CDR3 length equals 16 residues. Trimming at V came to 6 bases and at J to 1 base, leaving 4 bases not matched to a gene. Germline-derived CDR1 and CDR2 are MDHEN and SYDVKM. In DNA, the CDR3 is TGTGCCAGCAGCCCTGGACTAGCGGGAGGCACAGATACGCAGTATTTT. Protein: CASSPGLAGGTDTQYF.

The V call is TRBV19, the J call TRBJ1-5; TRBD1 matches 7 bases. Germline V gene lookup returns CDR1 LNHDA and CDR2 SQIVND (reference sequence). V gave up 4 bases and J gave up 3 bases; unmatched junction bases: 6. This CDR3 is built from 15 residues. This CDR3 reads CASSTGQPFNQPQHF. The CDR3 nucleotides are TGTGCCAGTAGTACGGGACAGCCCTTCAATCAGCCCCAGCATTTT.

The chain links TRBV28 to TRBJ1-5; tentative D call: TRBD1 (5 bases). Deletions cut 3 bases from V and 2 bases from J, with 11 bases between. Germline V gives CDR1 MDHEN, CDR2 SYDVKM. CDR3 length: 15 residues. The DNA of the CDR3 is TGTGCCAGCAGTTTCCAAAGGGGCCGCAATCAGCCCCAGCATTTT. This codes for CASSFQRGRNQPQHF.

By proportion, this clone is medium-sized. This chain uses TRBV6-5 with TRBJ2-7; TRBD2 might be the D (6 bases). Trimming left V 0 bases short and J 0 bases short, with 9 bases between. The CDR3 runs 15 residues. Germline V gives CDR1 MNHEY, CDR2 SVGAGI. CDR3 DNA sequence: TGTGCCAGCAGTTACTCGGGGGACTCCTCCTACGAGCAGTACTTC. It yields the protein CASSYSGDSSYEQYF.

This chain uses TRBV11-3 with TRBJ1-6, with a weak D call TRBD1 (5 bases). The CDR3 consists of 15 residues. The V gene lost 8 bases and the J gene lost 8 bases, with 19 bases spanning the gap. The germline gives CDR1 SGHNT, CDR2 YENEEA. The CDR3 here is CASPRDPGGDSPLHF. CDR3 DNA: TGTGCCAGCCCGAGGGATCCCGGGGGGGATTCACCCCTCCACTTT.

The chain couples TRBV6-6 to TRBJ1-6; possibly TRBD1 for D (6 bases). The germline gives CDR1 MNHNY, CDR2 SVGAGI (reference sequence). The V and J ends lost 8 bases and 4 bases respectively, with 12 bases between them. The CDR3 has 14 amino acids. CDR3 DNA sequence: TGTGCCAGCTCAAGGGACATTTATAATTCACCCCTCCACTTT. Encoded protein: CASSRDIYNSPLHF.

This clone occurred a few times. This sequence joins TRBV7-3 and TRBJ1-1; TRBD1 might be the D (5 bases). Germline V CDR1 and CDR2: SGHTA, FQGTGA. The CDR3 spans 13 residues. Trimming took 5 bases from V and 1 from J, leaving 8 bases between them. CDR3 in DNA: TGTGCCAGCAGCCCACAGGAGAACACTGAAGCTTTCTTT. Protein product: CASSPQENTEAFF.

For the CDR3, the DNA is TGTGCCAGCAGTGAAGCGGGCACCGCAAATCAGCCCCAGCATTTT. Its translation is CASSEAGTANQPQHF. The gene calls are TRBV2 and TRBJ1-5; D remains unclear. The V end was cut by 0 bases, the J end by 4 bases, with 10 bases between. The CDR3 runs 15 residues. Germline values: CDR1 SNHLY, CDR2 FYNNEI.

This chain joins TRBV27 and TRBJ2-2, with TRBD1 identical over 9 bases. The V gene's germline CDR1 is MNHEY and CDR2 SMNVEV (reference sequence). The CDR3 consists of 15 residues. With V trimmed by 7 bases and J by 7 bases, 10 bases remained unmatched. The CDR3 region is CASTQQGAVVGELFF. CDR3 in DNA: TGTGCCAGCACCCAACAGGGGGCGGTTGTCGGGGAGCTGTTTTTT.

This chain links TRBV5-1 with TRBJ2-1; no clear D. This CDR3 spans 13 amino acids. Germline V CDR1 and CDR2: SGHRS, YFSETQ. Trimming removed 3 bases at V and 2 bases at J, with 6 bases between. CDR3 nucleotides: TGCGCCAGCAGCTATGACGCCTACAATGAGCAGTTCTTC. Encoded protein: CASSYDAYNEQFF. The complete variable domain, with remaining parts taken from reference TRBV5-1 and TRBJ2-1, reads KAGVTQTPRYLIKTRGQQVTLSCSPISGHRSVSWYQQTPGQGLQFLFEYFSETQRNKGNFPGRFSGRQFSNSRSEMNVSTLELGDSALYLCASSYDAYNEQFFGPGTRLTVL.

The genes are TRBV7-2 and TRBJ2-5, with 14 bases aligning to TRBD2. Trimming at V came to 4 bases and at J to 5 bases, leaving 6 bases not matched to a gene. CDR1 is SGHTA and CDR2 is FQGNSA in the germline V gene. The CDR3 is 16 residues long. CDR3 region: CASSSAGTSGSETQYF. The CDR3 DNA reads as TGTGCCAGCAGCTCTGCCGGGACTAGCGGGAGTGAGACCCAGTACTTC.

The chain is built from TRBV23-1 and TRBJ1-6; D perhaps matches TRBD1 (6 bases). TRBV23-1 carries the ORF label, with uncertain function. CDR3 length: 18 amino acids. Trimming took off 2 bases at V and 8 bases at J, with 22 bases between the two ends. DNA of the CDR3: TGCGCCAGCAGTCAAAACCTCCCCCGGGGGGCGGACGATTCACCCCTCCACTTT. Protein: CASSQNLPRGADDSPLHF.

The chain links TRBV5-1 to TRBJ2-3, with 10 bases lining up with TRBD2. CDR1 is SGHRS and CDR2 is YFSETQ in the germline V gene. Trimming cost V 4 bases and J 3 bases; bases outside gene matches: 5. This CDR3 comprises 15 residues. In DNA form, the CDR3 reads TGCGCCAGCAGCCCTGGACTAGCGGTTACAGATACGCAGTATTTT. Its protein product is CASSPGLAVTDTQYF. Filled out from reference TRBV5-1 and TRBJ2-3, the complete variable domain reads KAGVTQTPRYLIKTRGQQVTLSCSPISGHRSVSWYQQTPGQGLQFLFEYFSETQRNKGNFPGRFSGRQFSNSRSEMNVSTLELGDSALYLCASSPGLAVTDTQYFGPGTRLTVL.

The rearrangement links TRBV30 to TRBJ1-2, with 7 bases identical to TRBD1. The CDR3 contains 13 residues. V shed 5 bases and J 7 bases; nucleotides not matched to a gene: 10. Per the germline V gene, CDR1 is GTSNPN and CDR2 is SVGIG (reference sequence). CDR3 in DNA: TGTGCCTGGTGCTTAACAGGGGATAGTGGCTACACCTTC. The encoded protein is CAWCLTGDSGYTF.